A single T cell receptor beta chain is shown here with its context. What it binds is not known. The data stem from a study of OX40 agonist ivuxolimab in advanced cancers. The overall study: At 0.01 to 10 mg/kg, ivuxolimab was administered intravenously to patients every 2 weeks. The study's findings and limits: Near-lowest levels of clonal expansion characterized partial responders at 0.1-3.0 mg/kg.

Individuals having autoimmune disease history or systemic immunosuppression were not enrolled. TCRdb's copy holds only in-frame clones and misses some; the assay was immunoSEQ multiplex PCR. The repertoire consists of roughly 55,000 clones, with roughly 86% occurring once and the leading ten covering roughly 13%. V was cut by 7 bases and J by 1 base, with 14 bases left in between. The CDR3 is made up of 14 amino acids. Per the germline V gene, CDR1 is SGDLS and CDR2 is YYNGEE. V usage is TRBV9 and J usage is TRBJ1-1, with a weak D call TRBD1 (5 bases). The sample was CD4+ or CD8+ T cells sorted from blood, taken in a trial of the OX40 agonist ivuxolimab. This TCR was recovered from an adult with an advanced solid tumor such as melanoma, head and neck, liver or kidney cancer. CDR3 amino acids: CASGGAGKNTEAFF. In DNA, the CDR3 is TGTGCCAGCGGTGGGGCCGGTAAGAACACTGAAGCTTTCTTT.